This record concerns one T cell receptor beta chain sequence. Its binding antigen is unknown. No much larger clone exists at a distance of one base, and base qualities are not known. A second Seattle source provided samples from volunteer blood donors who had recovered from COVID-19. Each collaborating institution followed its own protocols to collect whole blood in K2EDTA tubes. For TCRbeta analysis, collaborator samples were shipped as frozen whole blood, as isolated PBMCs, or as DNA extracted from either sample type. The sample originates from a study of blood T cell repertoires in COVID-19 (TCRdb year 2020). For context, the study as a whole: Samples from collaborators originated in the United States, Italy and Spain and spanned both the acute and convalescent phases of COVID-19. The prospective study material was composed of cDNA or gDNA derived from T cells, B-cell-depleted T cells, or PBMCs. The sample metadata nearly always contained a de-identified subject ID, COVID-19 status, age in years and sex. Subjects who had been exposed to COVID-19, were actively infected with it, or had recovered from it provided the deeply sampled blood TCRbeta repertoires that made up the dataset. Where available, HLA class I and class II types were obtained from metadata supplied by the sample provider rather than from assay-based typing. A freely available public database, intended as a resource for researchers studying the immune response to SARS-CoV-2, is where the repertoires were released. The samples were drawn from the first 160 participants of the ongoing ImmuneRACE study and from over 950 subjects provided by 6 global collaborators. On the study overall, not on this receptor specifically: The quantity of clinical and demographic metadata differed by source and by participant and was supplied without curation.

The CDR3 covers 14 residues, taking in both the cysteine and the phenylalanine. The DNA shown is the 42-base CDR3, in frame from base 1. V lost 3 bases and J lost 7 bases, and the count of bases not matched to a germline gene is 6. CDR1 and CDR2 are drawn from the germline V gene: MDHEN, SYDVKM. The immunoSEQ Assay, a bias-controlled multiplex PCR, was used to amplify TCRbeta CDR3 regions from genomic DNA. The published analysis was carried out like this. Within the assay, amplification of reference gene primers was used to estimate how many nucleated cells each sample contained. To quantify the absolute abundance of each unique TCRbeta CDR3 rearrangement, sequence reads were collapsed and filtered. For each sample, productive Simpson clonality was calculated by taking the square root of Simpson's diversity index across productive rearrangements. Here the immuneACCESS table is served through TCRdb, limited to in-frame sequences with V and J called. Missing clones are a known gap in these copies; in checked studies unresolved V genes cover under half, and the rest lacks a known reason. The DNA was the basis for D and trimming; V, J and clone size are from that table. This sample lists some 250,000 clones; over 75% were detected once. Together, the top ten hold more than 1.5% of the sample.

The TCR sequence derives from a man under 40 who had recovered from COVID-19. The specimen was peripheral blood. Recombination joined TRBV28 with TRBJ1-5, with TRBD1 matching 7 junction bases. The CDR3 amino acid sequence is: CASSFVTGYQPQHF. The DNA sequence follows: TGTGCCAGCAGTTTTGTGACAGGGTACCAGCCCCAGCATTTT.